This T cell receptor (beta chain) was retrieved from a study of response to subunit inactivated influenza vaccine. Study-wide findings and caveats: Each seasonal influenza vaccination, the authors suggested, recruits few new T cells.

In the case of this clonotype: Its antigen is unknown.

MiXCR, run by TCRdb on the RT-PCR reads, gives a single entry per CDR3 protein. The table lists roughly 710,000 distinct CDR3 sequences, roughly 15% of them singletons. The sample consisted of PBMCs from blood, taken 14 to 15 days before vaccination. This TCR was recovered from a man aged 45 to 65 who received an inactivated influenza vaccine.

The CDR3 protein is CASSRGTSGRRYEQYF. CDR3 DNA: TGCGCCAGCAGCCGGGGGACTAGCGGGAGGAGATACGAGCAGTACTTC. The rearrangement uses TRBV4-3 and TRBJ2-7, with 15 bases matching TRBD2. The CDR3 loop spans 16 amino acids. The germline V gene has CDR1 LGHNA and CDR2 YSLEER. J gave up 4 bases and V 4 bases, and 5 bases lay outside the gene matches.